This TCR beta chain was identified in a study of OX40 agonist ivuxolimab in advanced cancers. Turning to the study itself: Given to patients was ivuxolimab, an agonistic anti-OX40 (CD134) antibody.

Study results and limitations: The average count of expanded clones was higher among CD8+ T cells than among CD4+.

As to this clone: What it binds is not known.

Generated by immunoSEQ multiplex PCR, the TCRdb table keeps only in-frame clones and is missing some. The profile shows over 80,000 clones, around 80% of them singletons. V was cut by 5 bases and J by 2 bases, with 14 bases left in between. Germline V gene data show CDR1 as LNHDA and CDR2 as SQIVND (reference sequence). The CDR3 consists of 15 residues. The sequenced sample was CD4+ or CD8+ T cells sorted from blood, obtained in a trial of the OX40 agonist ivuxolimab. This receptor was identified in an adult with an advanced solid tumor such as melanoma, head and neck, liver or kidney cancer. The chain recombines TRBV19 with TRBJ2-3; D is possibly TRBD1 or TRBD2 (5 bases each). CDR3 in DNA: TGTGCCAGTAGTCCAGGGACGGTTATCACAGATACGCAGTATTTT. Encoded protein: CASSPGTVITDTQYF.